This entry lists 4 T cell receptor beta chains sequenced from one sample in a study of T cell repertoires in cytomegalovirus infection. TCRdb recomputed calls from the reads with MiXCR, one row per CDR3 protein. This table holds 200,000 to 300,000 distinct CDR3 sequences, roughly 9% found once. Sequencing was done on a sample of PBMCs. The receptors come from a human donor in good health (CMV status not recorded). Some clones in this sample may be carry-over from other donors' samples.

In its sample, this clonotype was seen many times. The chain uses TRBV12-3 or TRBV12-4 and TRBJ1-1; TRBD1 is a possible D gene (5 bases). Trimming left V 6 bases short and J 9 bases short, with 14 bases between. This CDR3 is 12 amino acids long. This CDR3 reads CASSYPRAQAFF. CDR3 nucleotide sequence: TGTGCCAGCAGCTACCCCAGGGCCCAAGCTTTCTTT.

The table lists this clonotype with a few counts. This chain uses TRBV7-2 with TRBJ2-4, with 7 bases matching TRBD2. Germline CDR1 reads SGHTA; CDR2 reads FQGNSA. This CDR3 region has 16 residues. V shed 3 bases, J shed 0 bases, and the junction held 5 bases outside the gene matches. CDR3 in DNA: TGTGCCAGCAGCTTCGGGGGGTTAATAGCCAAAAACATTCAGTACTTC. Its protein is CASSFGGLIAKNIQYF.

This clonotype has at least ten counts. The CDR3 loop is CASSLYRTDTQYF. The CDR3 coding sequence is TGTGCCAGCAGTTTATACAGGACAGATACGCAGTATTTT. The V and J genes are TRBV28 and TRBJ2-3; a weak D match, TRBD1 (5 bases). Trimming stripped 1 base from V and 3 bases from J, with 5 bases between. Germline V CDR1 and CDR2: MDHEN, SYDVKM. This CDR3 has 13 amino acids. Combining the CDR3 with reference TRBV28 and TRBJ2-3 gives the whole variable domain DVKVTQSSRYLVKRTGEKVFLECVQDMDHENMFWYRQDPGLGLRLIYFSYDVKMKEKGDIPEGYSVSREKKERFSLILESASTNQTSMYLCASSLYRTDTQYFGPGTRLTVL.

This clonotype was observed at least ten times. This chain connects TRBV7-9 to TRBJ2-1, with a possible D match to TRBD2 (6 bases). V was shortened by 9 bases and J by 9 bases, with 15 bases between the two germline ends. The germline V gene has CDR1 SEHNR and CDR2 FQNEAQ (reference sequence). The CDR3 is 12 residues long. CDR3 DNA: TGTGCCAGGGGGAACCTGGGGGGTGAGCAGTTCTTC. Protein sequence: CARGNLGGEQFF.